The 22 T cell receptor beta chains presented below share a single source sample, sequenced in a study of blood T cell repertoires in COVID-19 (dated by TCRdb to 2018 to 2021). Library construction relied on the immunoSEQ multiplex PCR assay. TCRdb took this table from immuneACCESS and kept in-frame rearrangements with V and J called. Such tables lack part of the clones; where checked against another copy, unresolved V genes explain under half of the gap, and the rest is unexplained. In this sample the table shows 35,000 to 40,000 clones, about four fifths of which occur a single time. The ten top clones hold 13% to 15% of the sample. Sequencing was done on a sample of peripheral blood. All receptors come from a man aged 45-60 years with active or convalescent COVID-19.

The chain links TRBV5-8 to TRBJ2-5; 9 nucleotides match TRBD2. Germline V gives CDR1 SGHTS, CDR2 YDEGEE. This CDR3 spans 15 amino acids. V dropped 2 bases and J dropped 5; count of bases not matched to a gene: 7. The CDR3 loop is CASSFLRGGPETQYF. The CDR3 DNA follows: TGTGCCAGCAGCTTCTTGCGGGGGGGCCCGGAGACCCAGTACTTC. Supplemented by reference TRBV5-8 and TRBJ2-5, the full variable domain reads EAGVTQSPTHLIKTRGQQATLRCSPISGHTSVYWYQQALGLGLQFLLWYDEGEERNRGNFPPRFSGRQFPNYSSELNVNALELEDSALYLCASSFLRGGPETQYFGPGTRLLVL.

The CDR3 sequence: CATDPGTGAYEQYF. CDR3 sequence (DNA): TGTGCCACCGATCCCGGGACAGGGGCCTACGAGCAGTACTTC. The V call is TRBV15, the J call TRBJ2-7; 10 positions match TRBD1. After removal of 8 bases from V and 2 bases from J, the junction contained 6 bases not matched to a gene. CDR1 is LNHNV and CDR2 is YYDKDF in the germline V gene (reference sequence). The CDR3 spans 14 residues.

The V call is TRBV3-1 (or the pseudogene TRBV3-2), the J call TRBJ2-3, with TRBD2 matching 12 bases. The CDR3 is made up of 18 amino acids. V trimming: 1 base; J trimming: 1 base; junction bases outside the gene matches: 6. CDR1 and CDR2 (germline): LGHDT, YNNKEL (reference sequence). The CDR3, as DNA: TGTGCCAGCAGCCAAGGGCTAGCGGGGGGGCCGGGCACAGATACGCAGTATTTT. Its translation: CASSQGLAGGPGTDTQYF.

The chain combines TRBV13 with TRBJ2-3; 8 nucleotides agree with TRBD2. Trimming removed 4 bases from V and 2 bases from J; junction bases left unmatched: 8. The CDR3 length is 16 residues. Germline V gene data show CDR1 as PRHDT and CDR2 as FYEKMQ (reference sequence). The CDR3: CASSSRGGIDTDTQYF. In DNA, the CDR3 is TGTGCCAGCAGCTCTCGGGGGGGCATTGACACAGATACGCAGTATTTT.

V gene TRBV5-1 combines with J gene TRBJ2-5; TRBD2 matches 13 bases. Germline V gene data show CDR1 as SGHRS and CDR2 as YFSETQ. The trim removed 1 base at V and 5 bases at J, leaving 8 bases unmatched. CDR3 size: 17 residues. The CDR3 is CASSLSQTSGGAETQYF. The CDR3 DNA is TGCGCCAGCAGCTTGTCCCAAACTAGCGGGGGGGCTGAGACCCAGTACTTC.

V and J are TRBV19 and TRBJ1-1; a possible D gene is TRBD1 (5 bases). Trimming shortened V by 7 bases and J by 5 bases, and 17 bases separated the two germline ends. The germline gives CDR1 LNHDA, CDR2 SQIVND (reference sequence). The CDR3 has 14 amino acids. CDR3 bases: TGTGCCAGTATAGGCAGAGCAGGGAGGACTGAAGCTTTCTTT. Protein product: CASIGRAGRTEAFF.

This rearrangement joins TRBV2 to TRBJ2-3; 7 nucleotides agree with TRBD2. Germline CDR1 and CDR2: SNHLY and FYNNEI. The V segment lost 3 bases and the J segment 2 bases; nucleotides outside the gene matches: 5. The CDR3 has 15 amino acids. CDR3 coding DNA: TGTGCCAGCAGTGAGGATAGCGGGCTCACAGATACGCAGTATTTT. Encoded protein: CASSEDSGLTDTQYF.

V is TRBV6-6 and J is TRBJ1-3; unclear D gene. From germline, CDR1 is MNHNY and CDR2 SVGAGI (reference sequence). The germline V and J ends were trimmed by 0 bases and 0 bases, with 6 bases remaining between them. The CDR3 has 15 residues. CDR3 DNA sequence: TGTGCCAGCAGTTACTCGACGGGCTCTGGAAACACCATATATTTT. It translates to CASSYSTGSGNTIYF.

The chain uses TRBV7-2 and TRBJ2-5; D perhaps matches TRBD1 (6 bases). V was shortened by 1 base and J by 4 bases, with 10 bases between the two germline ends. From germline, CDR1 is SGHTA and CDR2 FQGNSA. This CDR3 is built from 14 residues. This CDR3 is CASSLGTRGETQYF. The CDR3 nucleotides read TGTGCCAGCAGCTTAGGGACCAGGGGAGAGACCCAGTACTTC.

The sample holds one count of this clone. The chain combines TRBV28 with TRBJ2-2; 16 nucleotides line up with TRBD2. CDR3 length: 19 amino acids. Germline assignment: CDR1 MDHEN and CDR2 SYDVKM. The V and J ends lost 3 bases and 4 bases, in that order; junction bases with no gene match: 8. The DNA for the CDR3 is TGTGCCAGCAGTTTGCCGGGACTAGCGGGGGGGCCGGGCACCGGGGAGCTGTTTTTT. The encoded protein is CASSLPGLAGGPGTGELFF.

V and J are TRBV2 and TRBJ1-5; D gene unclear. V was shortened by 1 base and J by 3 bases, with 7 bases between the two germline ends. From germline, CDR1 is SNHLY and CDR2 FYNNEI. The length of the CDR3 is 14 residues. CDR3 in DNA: TGTGCCAGCAGTGAAGGGCTCTTCAATCAGCCCCAGCATTTT. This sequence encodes CASSEGLFNQPQHF.

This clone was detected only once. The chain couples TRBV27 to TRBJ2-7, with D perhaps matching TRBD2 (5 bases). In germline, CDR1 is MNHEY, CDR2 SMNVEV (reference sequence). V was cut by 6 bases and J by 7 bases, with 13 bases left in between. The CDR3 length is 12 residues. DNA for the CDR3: TGTGCCAGCAGGAACGGGGTGAGAGAGCAGTACTTC. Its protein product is CASRNGVREQYF.

The CDR3 reads CASIRAGTHNQPQHF. The CDR3, as DNA: TGTGCCAGTATCAGGGCAGGGACTCACAATCAGCCCCAGCATTTT. The chain couples TRBV19 to TRBJ1-5, with D possibly matching TRBD1 (5 bases). The CDR3 covers 15 residues. The germline gives CDR1 LNHDA, CDR2 SQIVND (reference sequence). Trimming took 7 bases from V and 3 from J, leaving 16 bases between them.

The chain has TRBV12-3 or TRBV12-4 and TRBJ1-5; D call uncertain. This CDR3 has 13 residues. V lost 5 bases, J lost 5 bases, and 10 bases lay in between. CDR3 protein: CASSPTGYQPQHF. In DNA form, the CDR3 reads TGTGCCAGCAGTCCCACCGGGTATCAGCCCCAGCATTTT.

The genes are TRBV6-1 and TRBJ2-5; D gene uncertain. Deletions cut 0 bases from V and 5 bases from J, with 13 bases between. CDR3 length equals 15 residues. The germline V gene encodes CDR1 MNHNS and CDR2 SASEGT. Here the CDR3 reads CASSEAAVTGETQYF. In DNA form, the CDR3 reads TGTGCCAGCAGTGAAGCTGCGGTTACTGGGGAGACCCAGTACTTC.

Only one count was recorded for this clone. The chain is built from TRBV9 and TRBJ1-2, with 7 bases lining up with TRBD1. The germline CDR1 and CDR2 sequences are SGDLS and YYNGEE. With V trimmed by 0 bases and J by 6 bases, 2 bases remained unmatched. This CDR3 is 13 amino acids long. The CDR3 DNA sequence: TGTGCCAGCAGCGTAGGACAGGGACATGGCTACACCTTC. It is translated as CASSVGQGHGYTF.

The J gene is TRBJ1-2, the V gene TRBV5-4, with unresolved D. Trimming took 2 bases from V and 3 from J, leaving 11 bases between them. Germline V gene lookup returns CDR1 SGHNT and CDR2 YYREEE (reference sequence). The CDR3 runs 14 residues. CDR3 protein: CASSLGGEDYGYTF. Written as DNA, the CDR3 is TGTGCCAGCAGCTTAGGCGGAGAGGACTATGGCTACACCTTC.

This CDR3 reads CASSQDRNRPSYEQYF. The CDR3 DNA is TGCGCCAGCAGCCAAGATCGGAACAGACCCTCCTACGAGCAGTACTTC. This chain uses TRBV4-1 with TRBJ2-7; no firm D call. Germline CDR1 reads MGHRA; CDR2 reads YSYEKL. The CDR3 contains 16 residues. The germline V and J ends were trimmed by 0 bases and 0 bases, with 12 bases remaining between them.

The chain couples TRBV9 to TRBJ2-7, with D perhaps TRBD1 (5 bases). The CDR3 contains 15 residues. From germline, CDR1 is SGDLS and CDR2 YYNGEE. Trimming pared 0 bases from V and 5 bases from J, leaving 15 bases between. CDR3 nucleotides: TGTGCCAGCAGCGTAGAAGGCAGGGTAAGCGACGAGCAGTACTTC. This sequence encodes CASSVEGRVSDEQYF.

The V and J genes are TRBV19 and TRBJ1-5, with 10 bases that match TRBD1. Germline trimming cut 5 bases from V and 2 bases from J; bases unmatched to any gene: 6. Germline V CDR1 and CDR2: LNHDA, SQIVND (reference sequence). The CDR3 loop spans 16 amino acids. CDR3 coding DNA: TGTGCCAGTAGTGTGTCCGGGACAGGGGGCAATCAGCCCCAGCATTTT. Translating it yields CASSVSGTGGNQPQHF.

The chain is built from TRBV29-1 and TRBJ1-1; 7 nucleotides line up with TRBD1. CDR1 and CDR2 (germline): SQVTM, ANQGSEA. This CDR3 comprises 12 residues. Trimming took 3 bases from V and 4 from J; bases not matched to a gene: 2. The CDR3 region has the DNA TGCAGCGTTGACTCAGGGGGCACTGAAGCTTTCTTT. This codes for CSVDSGGTEAFF.

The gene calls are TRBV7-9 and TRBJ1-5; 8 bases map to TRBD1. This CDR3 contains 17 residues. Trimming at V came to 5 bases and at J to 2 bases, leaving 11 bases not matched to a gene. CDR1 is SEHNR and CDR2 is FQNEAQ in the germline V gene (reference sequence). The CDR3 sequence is CASSIPSTGEGNQPQHF. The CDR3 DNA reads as TGTGCCAGCAGCATCCCCTCGACAGGGGAAGGCAATCAGCCCCAGCATTTT.